This TCR beta chain stems from a study of control samples from healthy donors and cancer patients. Data came from immunoSEQ multiplex PCR; TCRdb stores just in-frame clones and leaves some out. Here the sample spans 70,000 to 95,000 clones, more than 75% being singletons. The CDR3 has 15 amino acids. Trimming took 3 bases from V and 4 from J; bases not matched to a gene: 7. Germline V gene sequence: CDR1 SGHTA, CDR2 FQGTGA. The clonotype originates from a man aged 45-60 years in good health. The chain uses TRBV7-3 and TRBJ2-3; 7 bases map to TRBD1. Sequencing was done on a sample of blood. CDR3 in amino acids: CASSFNGQVSDTQYF. CDR3 bases: TGTGCCAGCAGCTTCAACGGACAGGTTTCAGATACGCAGTATTTT.